This note documents a single T cell receptor (beta chain) sequence. Antigen: not known. V lost 4 bases, J lost 10 bases, and 12 bases lay in between. CDR3 size: 12 residues. The germline CDR1 and CDR2 sequences are SGHDT and YYEEEE. For the second PCR, which ran for about 7 to 11 cycles, a sample-barcoded 5' primer and a J-beta primer mix were used. Researchers report that each sample yielded at least 2.5 million CDR3-containing paired-end reads. MiXCR, run by TCRdb on the 5' RACE reads, gives a single entry per CDR3 protein. This table has 1.8 million or so distinct CDR3 sequences, about two fifths appearing once. This specimen comes from a study of blood T cells in healthy people across ages. Study conclusions and caveats: Diversity was higher, and naive CD4+ cells more numerous, in long-lived donors than in aged donors. Percentage of naive T cells showed a strong correlation with TCR beta diversity. Older individuals had lower TCR beta diversity per million T cells (the decline was roughly linear).

This sequence was found in a human donor in good health. Sequences were obtained from blood. The chain joins TRBV5-6 to TRBJ2-1; D could derive from TRBD1 or TRBD2 (5 bases each). CDR3 DNA: TGTGCCAGCAGCATCTCCGGGACCGAGCAGTTCTTC. Translation: CASSISGTEQFF. The entire variable domain, with the rest obtained from reference TRBV5-6 and TRBJ2-1, is as follows: DAGVTQSPTHLIKTRGQQVTLRCSPKSGHDTVSWYQQALGQGPQFIFQYYEEEERQRGNFPDRFSGHQFPNYSSELNVNALLLGDSALYLCASSISGTEQFFGPGTRLTVL.